A selection of T cell receptor beta chains follows, all from one sample in a study of shared clonotypes between healthy human individuals. Sequencing used immunoSEQ multiplex PCR; TCRdb keeps in-frame clones, though not all of them. The table lists approximately 980,000 clones, 60% to 85% of them singletons. The sequenced sample was memory CD4+ T cells sorted from blood. The receptor source for this set is a man between 18 and 29 years old in good health. CDR3s include the opening cysteine and the closing phenylalanine or tryptophan. D genes are given only for firm matches. Clone size is given for some rows only: seen once, a few or many times, or a class if the clone is expanded.

D: TRBD1
V: TRBV7-2
J: TRBJ2-1
size: -
DNA: TGTGCCAGCAGCTCCAAGGACAGGCGCTTGTACAATGAGCAGTTCTTC
CDR3: CASSSKDRRLYNEQFF

D: TRBD1
V: TRBV30
J: TRBJ1-5
size: -
DNA: TGTGCCTGGTCCGGGACAGAAGATCAGCCCCAGCATTTT
CDR3: CAWSGTEDQPQHF

D: -
V: TRBV6-5
J: TRBJ2-7
size: -
DNA: TGTGCCAGCAGTTACGATGGGACCACCTCCTACGAGCAGTACTTC
CDR3: CASSYDGTTSYEQYF

D: -
V: TRBV18
J: TRBJ2-5
size: -
DNA: TGTGCCAGCTCACCCACAGAGACCCAGTACTTC
CDR3: CASSPTETQYF

D: TRBD1
V: TRBV5-1
J: TRBJ2-7
size: -
DNA: TGCGCCAGCAGCGGTGGGACAGGGCAGAACGAGCAGTACTTC
CDR3: CASSGGTGQNEQYF

D: -
V: TRBV5-6
J: TRBJ1-6
size: -
DNA: TGTGCCAGCACCCGCGTGGGGGGCGGAAATTCACCCCTCCACTTT
CDR3: CASTRVGGGNSPLHF

D: TRBD1
V: TRBV9
J: TRBJ2-7
size: -
DNA: TGTGCCAGCAGCGTAGGAACAGGGGGGATCTACGAGCAGTACTTC
CDR3: CASSVGTGGIYEQYF

D: -
V: TRBV5-5
J: TRBJ2-2
size: few
DNA: TGTGCCAGCAGCATATTCGCCGGGGAGCTGTTTTTT
CDR3: CASSIFAGELFF

D: -
V: TRBV5-1
J: TRBJ2-2
size: -
DNA: TGCGCCAGCAGCGTCCTTGGGGGTAACACCGGGGAGCTGTTTTTT
CDR3: CASSVLGGNTGELFF

D: -
V: TRBV6-4
J: TRBJ2-2
size: -
DNA: TGTGCCAGCAGTGGTATGGCCTTCACCGGGGAGCTGTTTTTT
CDR3: CASSGMAFTGELFF

D: -
V: TRBV30
J: TRBJ1-1
size: few
DNA: TGTGCCTCCGCAGGGATAGTGAACACTGAAGCTTTCTTT
CDR3: CASAGIVNTEAFF

D: -
V: TRBV2
J: TRBJ2-7
size: -
DNA: TGTGCCAGCGGTAGGGACCCTCTTATGAGCGAGCAGTACTTC
CDR3: CASGRDPLMSEQYF

D: -
V: TRBV10-1
J: TRBJ2-1
size: -
DNA: TGCGCCAGCAGTGCCGGGACGGTGGGGGGCAATGAGCAGTTCTTC
CDR3: CASSAGTVGGNEQFF

D: -
V: TRBV19
J: TRBJ2-3
size: many
DNA: TGTGCCAGCCCCTCGTACTTTGCGGAGTGCACAGATACGCAGTATTTT
CDR3: CASPSYFAECTDTQYF

D: -
V: TRBV10-3
J: TRBJ2-2
size: once
DNA: TGTGCCATCAGTGACGGTCCCGGGGAGCTGTTTTTT
CDR3: CAISDGPGELFF

D: TRBD2
V: TRBV7-7
J: TRBJ2-5
size: -
DNA: TGTGCTAGCAGCCCCTTTGAGCGGGAGAAGGAGACCCAGTACTTC
CDR3: CASSPFEREKETQYF

D: TRBD1
V: TRBV27
J: TRBJ2-7
size: once
DNA: TGTGCCAGCGGCTATAGGGGGCTCCCTCTGGGCGAGCAGTACTTC
CDR3: CASGYRGLPLGEQYF

D: -
V: TRBV6-4
J: TRBJ2-2
size: -
DNA: TGTGCCAGCAGTGACGGAAACACCGGGGAGCTGTTTTTT
CDR3: CASSDGNTGELFF

D: TRBD1
V: TRBV28
J: TRBJ2-3
size: once
DNA: TGTGCCAGCAGTCCACAGGGGACGAAAGCAGATACGCAGTATTTT
CDR3: CASSPQGTKADTQYF

D: TRBD1
V: TRBV6-6
J: TRBJ1-5
size: -
DNA: TGTGCCAGCAGGGCGACAGGGATCGGACAGCCCCAGCATTTT
CDR3: CASRATGIGQPQHF

D: -
V: TRBV29-1
J: TRBJ1-1
size: few
DNA: TGCAGCGTTGTGTATTTGGCAACTGAAGCTTTCTTT
CDR3: CSVVYLATEAFF

D: -
V: TRBV6-6
J: TRBJ1-1
size: once
DNA: TGTGCCAGCAGTCTGGACGGCGCTGGGAGGACTGAAGCTTTCTTT
CDR3: CASSLDGAGRTEAFF

D: TRBD1
V: TRBV5-6
J: TRBJ1-2
size: few
DNA: TGTGCCAGCAGTCAACAGGGGGACTATGGCTACACCTTC
CDR3: CASSQQGDYGYTF

D: TRBD2
V: TRBV7-9
J: TRBJ2-7
size: few
DNA: TGTGCCAGCAGCTCCCCCGGTAGCGGGAGCTACGAGCAGTACTTC
CDR3: CASSSPGSGSYEQYF

D: -
V: TRBV7-9
J: TRBJ1-1
size: -
DNA: TGTGCCAGCGCCTGGGGGGCGGCGAACACTGAAGCTTTCTTT
CDR3: CASAWGAANTEAFF

D: -
V: TRBV30
J: TRBJ2-7
size: -
DNA: TGTGCCTGGAGTGACAGTATAAGCTCCTACGAGCAGTACTTC
CDR3: CAWSDSISSYEQYF

D: TRBD2
V: TRBV2
J: TRBJ2-3
size: -
DNA: TGTGCCAGCAGTGATCCCGGGACTAGCATCACAGATACGCAGTATTTT
CDR3: CASSDPGTSITDTQYF

D: -
V: TRBV28
J: TRBJ1-1
size: -
DNA: TGTGCCAGCAGTTCCAGTCGGGTCAAAAAGAACACTGAAGCTTTCTTT
CDR3: CASSSSRVKKNTEAFF

D: -
V: TRBV5-1
J: TRBJ2-2
size: -
DNA: TGCGCCAGCAGTCAAAGGACTATGGAGACCGGGGAGCTGTTTTTT
CDR3: CASSQRTMETGELFF

D: -
V: TRBV12-5
J: TRBJ2-1
size: -
DNA: TGTGCTAGTGGTTTGATCACAGGAGCGTACAATGAGCAGTTCTTC
CDR3: CASGLITGAYNEQFF

D: -
V: TRBV29-1
J: TRBJ1-3
size: many
DNA: TGCAGCGGAAAGGCTGGAAACACCATATATTTT
CDR3: CSGKAGNTIYF

D: TRBD2
V: TRBV27
J: TRBJ2-5
size: -
DNA: TGTGCCAGCAGTCGTTCGGGGGGAGGGAGCGGGACCCAGTACTTC
CDR3: CASSRSGGGSGTQYF

D: -
V: TRBV13
J: TRBJ2-7
size: once
DNA: TGTGCCAGCAGCAAAAACGCGTTCCCTCCCTACGAGCAGTACTTC
CDR3: CASSKNAFPPYEQYF

D: -
V: TRBV5-4
J: TRBJ2-7
size: -
DNA: TGTGCCAGCAGCCCCAGGGTGAGTCCCTACGAGCAGTACTTC
CDR3: CASSPRVSPYEQYF

D: TRBD1
V: TRBV6-5
J: TRBJ1-6
size: -
DNA: TGTGCCAGCAGCGAGGTGCAGGGGGCTGGATCACCCCTCCACTTT
CDR3: CASSEVQGAGSPLHF

D: -
V: TRBV5-1
J: TRBJ2-1
size: few
DNA: TGCGCCAGCAGCATTACAGGGGAGGTTGGTGAGCAGTTCTTC
CDR3: CASSITGEVGEQFF

D: -
V: TRBV15
J: TRBJ2-7
size: -
DNA: TGTGCCACCAGCCCCCGTCCGAGTTCCTCCTACGAGCAGTACTTC
CDR3: CATSPRPSSSYEQYF

D: -
V: TRBV7-2
J: TRBJ2-7
size: -
DNA: TGTGCCAGCAGCATATCGGCAGCAACCTACGAGCAGTACTTC
CDR3: CASSISAATYEQYF

D: -
V: TRBV7-2
J: TRBJ2-3
size: once
DNA: TGTGCCAGCGAGCGGGGCACAGATACGCAGTATTTT
CDR3: CASERGTDTQYF

D: -
V: TRBV5-1
J: TRBJ1-2
size: -
DNA: TGCGCCAGCAGCTTGGGAGGGAATGGCTACACCTTC
CDR3: CASSLGGNGYTF

D: TRBD1
V: TRBV27
J: TRBJ1-5
size: -
DNA: TGTGCCAGCAGTCCATTATTGGGACAGCTTAGCAATCAGCCCCAGCATTTT
CDR3: CASSPLLGQLSNQPQHF

D: -
V: TRBV5-1
J: TRBJ1-3
size: few
DNA: TGCGCCAGCAGCTCACAGGGTTCTGGAAACACCATATATTTT
CDR3: CASSSQGSGNTIYF

D: -
V: TRBV9
J: TRBJ1-4
size: -
DNA: TGTGCCAGCAGCGTAGAGTCCTCCAATGAAAAACTGTTTTTT
CDR3: CASSVESSNEKLFF

D: -
V: TRBV18
J: TRBJ2-3
size: -
DNA: TGTGCCAGCTCACCAAATCCCAATTCCCAAGATACGCAGTATTTT
CDR3: CASSPNPNSQDTQYF

D: -
V: TRBV5-1
J: TRBJ2-3
size: few
DNA: TGCGCCAGCACGGCACAGAAAGATACGCAGTATTTT
CDR3: CASTAQKDTQYF

D: -
V: TRBV5-4
J: TRBJ2-3
size: -
DNA: TGTGCCAGCAGCCCCCGAAGCGCAGATACGCAGTATTTT
CDR3: CASSPRSADTQYF

D: TRBD1
V: TRBV5-4
J: TRBJ2-7
size: once
DNA: TGTGCCAGCAGCTGGGACAGGGGGCCTTCCTACGAGCAGTACTTC
CDR3: CASSWDRGPSYEQYF

D: -
V: TRBV10-3
J: TRBJ2-3
size: -
DNA: TGTGCCATCAGTGATATGGTACAAACAAAGATGGATACGCAGTATTTT
CDR3: CAISDMVQTKMDTQYF